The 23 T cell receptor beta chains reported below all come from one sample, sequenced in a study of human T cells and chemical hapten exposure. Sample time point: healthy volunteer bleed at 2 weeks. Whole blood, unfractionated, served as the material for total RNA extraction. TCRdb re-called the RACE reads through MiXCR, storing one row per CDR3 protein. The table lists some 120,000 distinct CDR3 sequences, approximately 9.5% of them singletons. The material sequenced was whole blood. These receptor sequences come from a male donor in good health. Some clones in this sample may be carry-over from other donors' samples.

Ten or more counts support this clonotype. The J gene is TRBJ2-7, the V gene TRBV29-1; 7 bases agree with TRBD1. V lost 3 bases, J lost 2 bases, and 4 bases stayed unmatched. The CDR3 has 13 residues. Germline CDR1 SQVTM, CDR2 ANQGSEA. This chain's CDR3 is CSVEEDRPYEQYF. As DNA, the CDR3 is TGCAGCGTTGAGGAGGACAGGCCCTACGAGCAGTACTTC.

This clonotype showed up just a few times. This chain's CDR3 is CASRTASPGQAEQYF. CDR3 DNA sequence: TGTGCCAGCAGAACCGCCAGCCCGGGACAGGCCGAGCAGTACTTC. V and J are TRBV25-1 and TRBJ2-7; 8 nucleotides line up with TRBD1. V lost 6 bases and J lost 6; bases outside the gene matches: 13. Germline assignment: CDR1 MGHDK and CDR2 SYGVNS. CDR3 size: 15 residues.

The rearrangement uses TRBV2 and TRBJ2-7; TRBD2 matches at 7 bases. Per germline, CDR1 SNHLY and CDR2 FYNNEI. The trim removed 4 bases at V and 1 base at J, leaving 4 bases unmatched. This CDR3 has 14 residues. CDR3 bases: TGTGCCAGCAGTGCGCTAGCGGAGTCCTACGAGCAGTACTTC. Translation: CASSALAESYEQYF. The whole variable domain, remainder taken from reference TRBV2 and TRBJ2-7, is EPEVTQTPSHQVTQMGQEVILRCVPISNHLYFYWYRQILGQKVEFLVSFYNNEISEKSEIFDDQFSVERPDGSNFTLKIRSTKLEDSAMYFCASSALAESYEQYFGPGTRLTVT.

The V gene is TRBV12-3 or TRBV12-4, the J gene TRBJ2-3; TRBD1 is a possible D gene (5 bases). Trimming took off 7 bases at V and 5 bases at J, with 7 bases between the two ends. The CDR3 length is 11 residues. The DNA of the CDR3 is TGTGCCAGCACCCAGGGAGATACGCAGTATTTT. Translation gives CASTQGDTQYF.

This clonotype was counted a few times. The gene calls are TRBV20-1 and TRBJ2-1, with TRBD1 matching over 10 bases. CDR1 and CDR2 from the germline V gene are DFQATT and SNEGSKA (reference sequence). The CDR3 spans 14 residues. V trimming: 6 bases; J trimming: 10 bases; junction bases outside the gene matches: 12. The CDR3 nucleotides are TGCAGTGCCCAGAGTCGACAGGGGGCCAACGAGCAGTTCTTC. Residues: CSAQSRQGANEQFF.

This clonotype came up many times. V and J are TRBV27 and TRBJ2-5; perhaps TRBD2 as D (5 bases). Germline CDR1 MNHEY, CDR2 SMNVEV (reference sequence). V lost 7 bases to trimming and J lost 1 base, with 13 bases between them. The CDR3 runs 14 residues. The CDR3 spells CASNPRGAQETQYF. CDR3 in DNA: TGTGCCAGCAACCCCCGGGGAGCCCAAGAGACCCAGTACTTC.

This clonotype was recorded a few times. The CDR3 is CASSMYGAGGELFF. The CDR3 region has the DNA TGTGCCAGTAGTATGTATGGGGCCGGCGGGGAGCTGTTTTTT. The chain combines TRBV19 with TRBJ2-2, with TRBD1 as a possible D gene (5 bases). Trimming cost V 3 bases and J 7 bases, with 12 bases left between them. In germline, CDR1 is LNHDA, CDR2 SQIVND (reference sequence). This CDR3 contains 14 residues.

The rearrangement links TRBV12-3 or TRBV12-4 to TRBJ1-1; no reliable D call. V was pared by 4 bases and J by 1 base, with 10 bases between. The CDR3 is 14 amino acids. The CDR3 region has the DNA TGTGCCAGCAGTTCCACCTCAAGGAACACTGAAGCTTTCTTT. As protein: CASSSTSRNTEAFF.

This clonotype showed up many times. CDR3: CASSLPQGQGRRETQYF. For the CDR3, the DNA is TGTGCCAGCAGCTTACCGCAGGGACAGGGTCGGCGAGAGACCCAGTACTTC. The chain recombines TRBV7-9 with TRBJ2-5; 9 bases match TRBD1. With V trimmed by 2 bases and J by 4 bases, 11 bases remained unmatched. Germline CDR1 SEHNR, CDR2 FQNEAQ (reference sequence). CDR3 length equals 17 residues.

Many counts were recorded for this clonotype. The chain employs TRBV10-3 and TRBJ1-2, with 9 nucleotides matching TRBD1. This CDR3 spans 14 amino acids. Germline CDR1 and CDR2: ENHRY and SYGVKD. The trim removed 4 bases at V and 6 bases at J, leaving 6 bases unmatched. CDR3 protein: CAISVRDRDDGYTF. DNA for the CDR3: TGTGCCATCAGTGTAAGGGACAGGGATGATGGCTACACCTTC.

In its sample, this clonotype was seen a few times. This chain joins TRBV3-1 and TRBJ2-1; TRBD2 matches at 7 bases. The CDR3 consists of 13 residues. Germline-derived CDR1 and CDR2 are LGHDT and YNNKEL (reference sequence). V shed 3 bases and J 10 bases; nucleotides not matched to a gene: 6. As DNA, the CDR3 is TGTGCCAGCAGCCAGTTCAGCGGGGAGGAGCAGTTCTTC. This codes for CASSQFSGEEQFF.

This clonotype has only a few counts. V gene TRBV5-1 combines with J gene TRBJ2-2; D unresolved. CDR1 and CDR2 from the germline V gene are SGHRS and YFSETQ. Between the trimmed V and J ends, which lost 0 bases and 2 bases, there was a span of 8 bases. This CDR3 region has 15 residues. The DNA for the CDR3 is TGCGCCAGCAGCTTGGAACTGAGAAACACCGGGGAGCTGTTTTTT. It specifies CASSLELRNTGELFF. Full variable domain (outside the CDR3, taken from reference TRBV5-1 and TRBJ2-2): KAGVTQTPRYLIKTRGQQVTLSCSPISGHRSVSWYQQTPGQGLQFLFEYFSETQRNKGNFPGRFSGRQFSNSRSEMNVSTLELGDSALYLCASSLELRNTGELFFGEGSRLTVL.

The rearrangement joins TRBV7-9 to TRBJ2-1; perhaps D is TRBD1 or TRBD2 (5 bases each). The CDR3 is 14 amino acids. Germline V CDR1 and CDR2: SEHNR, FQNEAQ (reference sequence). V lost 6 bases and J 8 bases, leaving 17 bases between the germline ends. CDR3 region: CASRRSGGEDEQFF. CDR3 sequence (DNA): TGTGCCAGCAGGCGAAGTGGGGGAGAGGATGAGCAGTTCTTC.

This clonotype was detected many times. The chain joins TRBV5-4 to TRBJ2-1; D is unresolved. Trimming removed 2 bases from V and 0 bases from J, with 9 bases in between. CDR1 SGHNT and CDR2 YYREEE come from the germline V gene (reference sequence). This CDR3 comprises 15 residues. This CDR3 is CASSFQVSSYNEQFF. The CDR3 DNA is TGTGCCAGCAGCTTCCAGGTTAGCTCCTACAATGAGCAGTTCTTC.

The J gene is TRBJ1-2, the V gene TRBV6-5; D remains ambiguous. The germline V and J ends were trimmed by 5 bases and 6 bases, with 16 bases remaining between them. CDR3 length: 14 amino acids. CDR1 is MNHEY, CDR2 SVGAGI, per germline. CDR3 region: CASSLRGAVNGYTF. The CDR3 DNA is TGTGCCAGCAGTCTGCGAGGCGCGGTAAATGGCTACACCTTC.

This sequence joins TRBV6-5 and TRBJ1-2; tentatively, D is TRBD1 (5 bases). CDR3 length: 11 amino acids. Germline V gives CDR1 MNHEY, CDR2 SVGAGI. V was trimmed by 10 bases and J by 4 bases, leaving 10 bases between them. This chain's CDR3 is CATFDSYGYTF. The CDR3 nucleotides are TGTGCCACTTTCGACAGCTATGGCTACACCTTC.

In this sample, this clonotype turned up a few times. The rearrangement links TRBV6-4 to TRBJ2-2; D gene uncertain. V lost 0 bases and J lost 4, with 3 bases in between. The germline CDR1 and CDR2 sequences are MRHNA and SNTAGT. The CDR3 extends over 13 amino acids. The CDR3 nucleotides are TGTGCCAGCAGTGACTCAGCCACCGGGGAGCTGTTTTTT. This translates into CASSDSATGELFF.

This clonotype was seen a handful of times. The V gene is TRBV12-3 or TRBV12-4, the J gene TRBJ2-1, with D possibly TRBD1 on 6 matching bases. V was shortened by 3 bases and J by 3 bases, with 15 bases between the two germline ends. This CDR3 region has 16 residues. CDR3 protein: CASSFETGVHYNEQFF. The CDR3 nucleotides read TGTGCCAGCAGTTTCGAGACAGGCGTCCACTACAATGAGCAGTTCTTC.

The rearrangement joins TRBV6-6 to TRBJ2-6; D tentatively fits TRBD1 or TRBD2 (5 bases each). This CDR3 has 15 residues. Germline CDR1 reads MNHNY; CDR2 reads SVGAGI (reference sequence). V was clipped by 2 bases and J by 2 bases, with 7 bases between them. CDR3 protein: CASSYEGTGANVLTF. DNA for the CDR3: TGTGCCAGCAGTTACGAGGGGACTGGGGCCAACGTCCTGACTTTC.

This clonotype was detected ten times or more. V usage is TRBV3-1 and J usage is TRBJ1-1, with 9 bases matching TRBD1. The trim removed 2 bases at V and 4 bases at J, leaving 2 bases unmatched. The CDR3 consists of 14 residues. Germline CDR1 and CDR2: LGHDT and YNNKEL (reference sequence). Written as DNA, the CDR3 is TGTGCCAGCAGCCAAACGACAGGGGGCACTGAAGCTTTCTTT. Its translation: CASSQTTGGTEAFF.

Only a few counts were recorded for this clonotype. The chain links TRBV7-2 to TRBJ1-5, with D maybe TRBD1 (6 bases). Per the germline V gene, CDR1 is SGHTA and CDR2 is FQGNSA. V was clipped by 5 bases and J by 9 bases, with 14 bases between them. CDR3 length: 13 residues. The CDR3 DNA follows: TGTGCCAGCAGCGGACAGTTCTTGGGGCCCCAGCATTTT. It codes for CASSGQFLGPQHF.

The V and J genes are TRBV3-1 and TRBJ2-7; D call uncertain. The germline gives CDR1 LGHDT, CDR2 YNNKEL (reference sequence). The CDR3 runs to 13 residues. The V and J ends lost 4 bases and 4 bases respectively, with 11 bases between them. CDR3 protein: CASSLERPYEQYF. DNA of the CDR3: TGTGCCAGCAGCCTCGAACGACCTTACGAGCAGTACTTC.

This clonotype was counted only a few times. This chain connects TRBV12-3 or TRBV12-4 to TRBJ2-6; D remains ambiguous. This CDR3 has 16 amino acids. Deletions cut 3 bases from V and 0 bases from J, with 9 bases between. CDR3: CASSLFRISGANVLTF. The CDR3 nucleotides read TGTGCCAGCAGTTTGTTCCGGATCTCTGGGGCCAACGTCCTGACTTTC.